The entry below gives a single T cell receptor beta chain sequence along with its context. Seattle participants joined during active infection and were tracked over time. This CDR3 has 15 amino acids. Germline CDR1 SGHNT, CDR2 YYREEE (reference sequence). The V gene lost 10 bases and the J gene lost 0 bases, with 14 bases spanning the gap. Repertoires were generated with immunoSEQ multiplex PCR, while TCRdb's copy carries only in-frame clones and drops some. The sample includes fewer than 200,000 clones, roughly 87% of them seen just once. This sample is drawn from a study of blood T cell repertoires in COVID-19. Study-wide context: Samples representing acute and convalescent COVID-19 were sourced from the United States, Italy and Spain.

The sequenced sample consisted of peripheral blood. This clonotype originated in a woman in her 70s with COVID-19, enrolled during active disease. The chain combines TRBV5-4 with TRBJ2-6; TRBD1 is a possible D gene (6 bases). The CDR3 sequence is CAYGTRVSGANVLTF. CDR3 coding DNA: TGTGCCTACGGGACAAGGGTCTCTGGGGCCAACGTCCTGACTTTC.